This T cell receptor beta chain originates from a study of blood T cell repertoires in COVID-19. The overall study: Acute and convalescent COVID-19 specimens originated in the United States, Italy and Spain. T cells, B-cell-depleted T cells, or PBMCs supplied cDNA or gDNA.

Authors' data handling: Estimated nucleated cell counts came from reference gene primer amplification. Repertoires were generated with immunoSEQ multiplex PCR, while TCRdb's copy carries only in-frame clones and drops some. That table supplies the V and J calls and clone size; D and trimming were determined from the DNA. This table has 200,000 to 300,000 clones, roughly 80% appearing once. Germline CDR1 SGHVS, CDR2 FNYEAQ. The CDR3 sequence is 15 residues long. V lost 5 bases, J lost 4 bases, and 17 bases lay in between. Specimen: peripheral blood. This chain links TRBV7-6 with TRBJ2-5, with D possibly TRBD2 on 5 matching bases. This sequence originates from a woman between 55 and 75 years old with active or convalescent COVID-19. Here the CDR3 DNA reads TGTGCCAGCAGCCTGGGGTGGTTGGGGAGAGAGACCCAGTACTTC. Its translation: CASSLGWLGRETQYF. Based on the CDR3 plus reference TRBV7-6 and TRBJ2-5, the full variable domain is GAGVSQSPRYKVTKRGQDVALRCDPISGHVSLYWYRQALGQGPEFLTYFNYEAQQDKSGLPNDRFSAERPEGSISTLTIQRTEQRDSAMYRCASSLGWLGRETQYFGPGTRLLVL.